The sequence of this TCR beta chain was determined in a study of identical twins' blood T cells. MiXCR, run by TCRdb on the 5' RACE reads, gives a single entry per CDR3 protein. The sample has 300,000 to 450,000 distinct CDR3 sequences, about 28% seen once; the top ten hold more than 5.5%. Study-level results: Twins shared more top CDR3 clonotypes than unrelated donors did.

Worth noting for this clonotype: The antigen remains unidentified.

Trimming stripped 5 bases from V and 5 bases from J, with 15 bases between. The CDR3 is 14 amino acids. Germline CDR1 is SGHRS and CDR2 is YFSETQ. The TCR comes from a woman aged 18-55 years in good health. The sequenced material came from PBMCs. The chain combines TRBV5-1 with TRBJ2-3, with D perhaps matching TRBD2 (6 bases). The CDR3 coding sequence is TGCGCCAGCAGGACTAGTCCTCAGGTAGATACGCAGTATTTT. Its translation is CASRTSPQVDTQYF.